This paragraph reports one T cell receptor beta chain. Antigen specificity is unknown. The V gene's germline CDR1 is SGHRS and CDR2 YFSETQ. The CDR3 has 17 amino acids. The ends lost 0 bases at V and 2 bases at J; junction bases unmatched: 9. These data come from a study of cytomegalovirus exposure and HLA in healthy donors. Study observations and caveats: Earlier analysis found most TCR beta V segments productive about 90% or about 30% of the time.

The primer mix had 60 Vbeta and 13 Jbeta primers. TCRdb keeps only in-frame clones here, not all; method: immunoSEQ multiplex PCR. The profile shows approximately 200,000 clones, 82% of them singletons. This sequence originates from a woman aged 45-59 years in good health and CMV-seropositive. The V gene is TRBV5-1, the J gene TRBJ2-3, with 7 bases fitting TRBD2. The sample taken for sequencing was PBMCs. CDR3 in amino acids: CASSLVLASGDTDTQYF. For the CDR3, the DNA is TGCGCCAGCAGCTTGGTCCTCGCTAGCGGAGACACAGATACGCAGTATTTT.